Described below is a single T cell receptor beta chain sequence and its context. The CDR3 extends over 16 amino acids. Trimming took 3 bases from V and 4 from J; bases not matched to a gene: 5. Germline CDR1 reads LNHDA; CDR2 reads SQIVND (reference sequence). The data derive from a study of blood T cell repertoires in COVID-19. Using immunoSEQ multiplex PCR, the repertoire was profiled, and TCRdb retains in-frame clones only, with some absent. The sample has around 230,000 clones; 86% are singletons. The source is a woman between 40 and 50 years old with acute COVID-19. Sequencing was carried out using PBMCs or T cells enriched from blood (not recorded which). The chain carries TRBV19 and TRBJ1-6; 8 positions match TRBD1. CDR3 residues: CASSIGRQGYNSPLHF. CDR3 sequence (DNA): TGTGCCAGTAGTATCGGTAGACAGGGGTATAATTCACCCCTCCACTTT.